Listed below are T cell receptor beta chains from one sample, sequenced in a study of blood T cells in healthy people across ages. TCRdb re-called the 5' RACE reads with MiXCR, one entry per CDR3 protein. The sample includes 1.5 million to 2 million distinct CDR3 sequences, roughly 50% seen only once; the top ten take less than 2.5%. Input material: blood. The receptors stem from a middle-aged woman in good health. The CDR3 runs from the conserved cysteine through the conserved F or W. The D gene is left open where the match is weak. The size field is filled for only some rows; it gives once, few, many or a size class.

clone_size,j_call,d_call,v_call,cdr3_aa,cdr3_nt
-,TRBJ2-1,-,TRBV25-1,CASSDSPGTCEQFF,TGTGCCAGCAGTGACTCCCCCGGGACCTGTGAGCAGTTCTTC
-,TRBJ1-6,-,TRBV20-1,CSAATTGIRYNSPLHF,TGCAGTGCTGCAACAACAGGGATTCGATATAATTCACCCCTCCACTTT
-,TRBJ1-1,-,TRBV6-6,CASSYGGGAYTEAFF,TGTGCCAGCAGTTACGGCGGGGGCGCGTACACTGAAGCTTTCTTT
-,TRBJ1-6,-,TRBV28,CASSYGGTVSLHF,TGTGCCAGCAGTTACGGAGGAACGGTCTCCCTCCACTTT
-,TRBJ2-1,-,TRBV20-1,CSARPPGGVNEQFF,TGCAGTGCTAGGCCACCGGGGGGCGTTAATGAGCAGTTCTTC
-,TRBJ1-4,TRBD1,TRBV2,CASRRTGGLNNEELFF,TGTGCCAGCAGAAGGACAGGGGGGCTAAATAATGAAGAACTGTTTTTT
-,TRBJ2-7,TRBD2,TRBV6-5,CASNQRETRLANEQYF,TGTGCCAGCAACCAACGGGAAACCCGACTAGCGAACGAGCAGTACTTC
few,TRBJ1-2,TRBD1,TRBV29-1,CSVNTGQALFNYGYTF,TGCAGCGTAAATACGGGACAGGCATTATTTAACTATGGCTACACCTTC
-,TRBJ1-1,-,TRBV7-9,CASSLDDGNTEAFF,TGTGCCAGCAGCTTAGATGACGGGAACACTGAAGCTTTCTTT
-,TRBJ2-1,TRBD2,TRBV28,CASRIGASGADEQFF,TGTGCCAGCAGGATCGGGGCTAGCGGCGCCGATGAGCAGTTCTTC
-,TRBJ2-1,-,TRBV5-6,CASSLDGREVNEQFF,TGTGCCAGCAGCTTGGATGGCAGGGAGGTTAATGAGCAGTTCTTC
-,TRBJ2-3,TRBD1,TRBV20-1,CSASPGTGHNITDTQYF,TGCAGTGCGAGCCCCGGGACAGGCCATAATATCACAGATACGCAGTATTTT
-,TRBJ1-5,TRBD1,TRBV11-2,CASSPGYGGQGLYSNQPQHF,TGTGCCAGCAGCCCCGGATACGGGGGACAGGGCCTTTATAGCAATCAGCCCCAGCATTTT
once,TRBJ2-1,-,TRBV5-1,CASSLGAGFSYNEQFF,TGCGCCAGCAGCTTGGGGGCGGGTTTCTCCTACAATGAGCAGTTCTTC
-,TRBJ2-1,TRBD1,TRBV6-2/TRBV6-3,CASRTPLRTGRTETQFF,TGTGCCAGCAGAACTCCACTACGGACAGGGCGTACGGAGACCCAGTTCTTC
few,TRBJ2-7,TRBD1,TRBV7-2,CASSLWDRVREQYF,TGTGCCAGCAGCCTTTGGGACAGGGTAAGGGAGCAGTACTTC
-,TRBJ1-1,TRBD1,TRBV6-1,CASKRRQGMNTEAFF,TGTGCCAGCAAACGTCGACAGGGGATGAACACTGAAGCTTTCTTT
-,TRBJ1-4,TRBD1,TRBV3-1,CASSHRQGREKLFF,TGTGCCAGCAGCCACAGACAGGGAAGAGAAAAACTGTTTTTT
once,TRBJ1-2,-,TRBV7-2,CASSPPERGDYGYTF,TGTGCCAGCAGCCCCCCGGAAAGGGGAGACTATGGCTACACCTTC
-,TRBJ2-1,TRBD1,TRBV4-3,CASSQGWTGVTVGEQFF,TGCGCCAGCAGCCAAGGCTGGACAGGGGTCACAGTGGGTGAGCAGTTCTTC
-,TRBJ2-5,TRBD2,TRBV28,CASNDGLDLQETQYF,TGTGCCAGCAATGACGGACTAGACCTACAAGAGACCCAGTACTTC
few,TRBJ2-1,TRBD2,TRBV11-2,CASSLGGGSGGALEQFF,TGTGCCAGCAGCTTAGGTGGCGGTAGCGGGGGGGCCTTAGAGCAGTTCTTC
-,TRBJ1-5,TRBD1,TRBV20-1,CSAHRGGQPQHF,TGCAGTGCTCACAGGGGCGGGCAGCCCCAGCATTTT
-,TRBJ2-3,TRBD1,TRBV5-6,CASSRTGAGTDTQYF,TGTGCCAGCAGCAGAACAGGGGCGGGCACAGATACGCAGTATTTT
few,TRBJ2-3,TRBD2,TRBV6-2/TRBV6-3,CASRAAGGPTDTQYF,TGTGCCAGCAGAGCAGCGGGGGGGCCCACAGATACGCAGTATTTT
-,TRBJ2-4,TRBD1,TRBV7-6,CASSQGVGQTQYF,TGTGCCAGCAGCCAAGGGGTGGGACAGACTCAGTACTTC
-,TRBJ2-6,TRBD1,TRBV4-2,CAGSQDATGGAGANVLTF,TGTGCCGGCAGCCAAGATGCGACAGGGGGCGCTGGGGCCAACGTCCTGACTTTC
-,TRBJ2-5,TRBD1,TRBV7-9,CASVDLAGGQETQYF,TGTGCCAGCGTAGATCTCGCAGGGGGACAAGAGACCCAGTACTTC
-,TRBJ2-2,-,TRBV4-3,CASSHNTGELFF,TGCGCCAGCAGCCACAACACCGGGGAGCTGTTTTTT
-,TRBJ2-1,-,TRBV2,CASVRTGRDEQFF,TGTGCCAGCGTCCGGACCGGACGGGATGAGCAGTTCTTC
few,TRBJ2-3,-,TRBV20-1,CSARVVGVVSTDTQYF,TGCAGTGCTAGAGTCGTCGGGGTAGTAAGCACAGATACGCAGTATTTT
few,TRBJ1-2,TRBD1,TRBV5-6,CASSFRRGLGGYTF,TGTGCCAGCAGCTTCAGGAGGGGGCTTGGTGGCTACACCTTC
once,TRBJ1-1,-,TRBV7-2,CASSLAGDGAEAFF,TGTGCCAGCAGCTTGGCGGGGGACGGCGCTGAAGCTTTCTTT
-,TRBJ2-7,TRBD2,TRBV7-6,CASSLARRLAGGEQYF,TGTGCCAGCAGCTTAGCGAGGCGGCTAGCGGGGGGGGAGCAGTACTTC
many,TRBJ1-6,-,TRBV7-2,CASSLGGSSYNSPLHF,TGTGCCAGCAGTTTAGGAGGGAGCTCCTATAATTCACCCCTCCACTTT
few,TRBJ2-1,-,TRBV5-1,CASSLDFGEYADEQFF,TGCGCCAGCAGCTTGGATTTCGGGGAGTACGCCGATGAGCAGTTCTTC
few,TRBJ2-1,TRBD2,TRBV7-2,CASGLALVHEQFF,TGTGCCAGCGGACTAGCGCTAGTCCATGAGCAGTTCTTC
-,TRBJ2-6,-,TRBV14,CASSQDPTDSSGANVLTF,TGTGCCAGCAGCCAAGACCCTACCGACAGCTCTGGGGCCAACGTCCTGACTTTC
-,TRBJ1-2,-,TRBV6-5,CASSPFGGRRNYGYTF,TGTGCCAGCAGTCCCTTCGGGGGTCGACGGAATTATGGCTACACCTTC
-,TRBJ1-2,-,TRBV6-6,CASSYSKGRNYGYTF,TGTGCCAGCAGTTACTCTAAGGGGAGGAACTATGGCTACACCTTC
-,TRBJ1-2,TRBD1,TRBV29-1,CSVTDRDGYTF,TGCAGCGTTACGGACAGGGACGGCTACACCTTC
-,TRBJ2-7,TRBD1,TRBV11-2,CASSPTGVRYEQYF,TGTGCCAGCAGCCCGACAGGGGTCCGCTACGAGCAGTACTTC
-,TRBJ2-5,-,TRBV7-7,CASTRSSRETQYF,TGTGCTAGCACCCGCTCGTCAAGGGAGACCCAGTACTTC
-,TRBJ2-4,-,TRBV5-1,CASSSGPVSVIAKNIQYF,TGCGCCAGCAGCTCGGGCCCCGTTTCTGTAATAGCCAAAAACATTCAGTACTTC
-,TRBJ1-2,TRBD1,TRBV28,CASSSPHGTGYGYTF,TGTGCCAGCAGTTCGCCCCATGGGACAGGCTATGGCTACACCTTC